This TCR beta chain derives from a study of cytomegalovirus exposure and HLA in healthy donors. The overall study: From approximately 170 million T cells, an earlier analysis saw roughly 100 million unique TCR beta sequences.

CDR1 and CDR2 (germline): MNHEY, SVGAGI. The CDR3 consists of 16 residues. Trimming cost V 0 bases and J 2 bases; bases outside gene matches: 2. For this clone: No antigen is known for it.

Overall study results and limits: The study carried out a later analysis of TCR beta sequences. It associated approximately 15,000 of them with specific HLA alleles at a false discovery rate of 0.05. The classifier reportedly diagnosed cytomegalovirus status with high specificity and sensitivity.

The primer mix had 60 Vbeta and 13 Jbeta primers. Repertoires were generated with immunoSEQ multiplex PCR, while TCRdb's copy carries only in-frame clones and drops some. The data show 200,000 to 250,000 clones, and the top ten clones hold 0.9% to 1.4%. The chain uses TRBV6-5 and TRBJ2-1; 9 nucleotides agree with TRBD2. Sequences were obtained from PBMCs. The clonotype was recovered from a girl aged 2 to 9 in good health and CMV-seropositive. The CDR3 DNA reads TGTGCCAGCAGTTACTCTTCTAGCGGGGCCTACAATGAGCAGTTCTTC. Encoded protein: CASSYSSSGAYNEQFF.